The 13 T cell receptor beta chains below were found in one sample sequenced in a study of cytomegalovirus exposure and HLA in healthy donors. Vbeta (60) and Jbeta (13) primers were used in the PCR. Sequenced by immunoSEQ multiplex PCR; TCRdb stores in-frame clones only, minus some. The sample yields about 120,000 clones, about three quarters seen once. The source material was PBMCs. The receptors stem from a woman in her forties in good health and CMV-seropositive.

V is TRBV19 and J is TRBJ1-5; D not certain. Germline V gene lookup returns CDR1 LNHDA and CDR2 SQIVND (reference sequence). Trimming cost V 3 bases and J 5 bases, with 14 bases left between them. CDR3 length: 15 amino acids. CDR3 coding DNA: TGTGCCAGTAGTATCCCCAAGCGGGGAGATCAGCCCCAGCATTTT. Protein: CASSIPKRGDQPQHF. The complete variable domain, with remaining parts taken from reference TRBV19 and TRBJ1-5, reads DGGITQSPKYLFRKEGQNVTLSCEQNLNHDAMYWYRQDPGQGLRLIYYSQIVNDFQKGDIAEGYSVSREKKESFPLTVTSAQKNPTAFYLCASSIPKRGDQPQHFGDGTRLSIL.

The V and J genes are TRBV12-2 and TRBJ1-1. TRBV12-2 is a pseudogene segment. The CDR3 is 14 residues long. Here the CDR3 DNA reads TGTGCAAGTCGCTTAGCTGTAATGAACACTGAAGCTTTCTTT. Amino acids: CASRLAVMNTEAFF.

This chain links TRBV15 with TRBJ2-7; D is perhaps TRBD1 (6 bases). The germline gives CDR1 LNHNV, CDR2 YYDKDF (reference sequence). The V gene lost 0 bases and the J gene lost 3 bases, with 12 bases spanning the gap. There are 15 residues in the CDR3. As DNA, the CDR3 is TGTGCCACCAGCAGAGATCCCGGACAGAGCTACGAGCAGTACTTC. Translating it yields CATSRDPGQSYEQYF.

CDR3: CASSQVEQGPYEQYF. The CDR3 region has the DNA TGCGCCAGCAGCCAAGTTGAACAGGGACCCTACGAGCAGTACTTC. The genes are TRBV4-1 and TRBJ2-7; tentative D call: TRBD1 (6 bases). Trimming cost V 1 base and J 2 bases, with 12 bases left between them. This CDR3 is built from 15 residues. The V gene's germline CDR1 is MGHRA and CDR2 YSYEKL.

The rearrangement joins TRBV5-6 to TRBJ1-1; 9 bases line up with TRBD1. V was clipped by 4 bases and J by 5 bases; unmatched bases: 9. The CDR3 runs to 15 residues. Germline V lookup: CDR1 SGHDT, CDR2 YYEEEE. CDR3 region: CASSPGQGRRTEAFF. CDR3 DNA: TGTGCCAGCAGCCCCGGACAGGGGAGGAGAACTGAAGCTTTCTTT.

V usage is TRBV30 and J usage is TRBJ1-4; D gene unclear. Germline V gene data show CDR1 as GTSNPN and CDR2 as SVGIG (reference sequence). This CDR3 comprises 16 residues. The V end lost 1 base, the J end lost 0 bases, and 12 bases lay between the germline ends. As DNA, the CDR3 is TGTGCCTGGAGTGGTAGGAGGATTGCAACTAATGAAAAACTGTTTTTT. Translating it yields CAWSGRRIATNEKLFF. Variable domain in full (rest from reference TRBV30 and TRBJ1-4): SQTIHQWPATLVQPVGSPLSLECTVEGTSNPNLYWYRQAAGRGLQLLFYSVGIGQISSEVPQNLSASRPQDRQFILSSKKLLLSDSGFYLCAWSGRRIATNEKLFFGSGTQLSVL.

DNA for the CDR3: TGTGCCACCAGCAGAGGTCTGGAGCAGCCCCAGCATTTT. Its translation is CATSRGLEQPQHF. This chain joins TRBV15 and TRBJ1-5; D unclear. V lost 1 base and J lost 7, with 8 bases in between. The germline V gene encodes CDR1 LNHNV and CDR2 YYDKDF (reference sequence). This CDR3 is 13 amino acids long.

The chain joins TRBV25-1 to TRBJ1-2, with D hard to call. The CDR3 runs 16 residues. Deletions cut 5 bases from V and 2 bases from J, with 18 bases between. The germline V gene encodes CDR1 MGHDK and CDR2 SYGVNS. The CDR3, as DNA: TGTGCCAGCAGTCCAAGCGGTTGGGGTGCCAACTATGGCTACACCTTC. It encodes CASSPSGWGANYGYTF.

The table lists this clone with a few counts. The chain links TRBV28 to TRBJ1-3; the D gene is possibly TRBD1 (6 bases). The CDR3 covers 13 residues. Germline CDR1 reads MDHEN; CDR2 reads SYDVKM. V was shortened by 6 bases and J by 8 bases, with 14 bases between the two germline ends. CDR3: CASRGGARDTIYF. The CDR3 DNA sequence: TGTGCCAGCAGAGGGGGAGCCCGAGACACCATATATTTT.

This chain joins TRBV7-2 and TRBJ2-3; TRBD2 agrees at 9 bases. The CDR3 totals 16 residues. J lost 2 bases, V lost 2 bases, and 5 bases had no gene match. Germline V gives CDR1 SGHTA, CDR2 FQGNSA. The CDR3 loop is CASSLRAGGHTDTQYF. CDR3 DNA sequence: TGTGCCAGCAGCTTACGAGCGGGGGGACACACAGATACGCAGTATTTT.

CDR3 amino acids: CASSYQAPSTDTQYF. CDR3 in DNA: TGTGCCAGCAGCTACCAAGCGCCTAGCACAGATACGCAGTATTTT. This chain links TRBV7-9 with TRBJ2-3, with unresolved D. The CDR3 covers 15 residues. Germline CDR1 SEHNR, CDR2 FQNEAQ (reference sequence). The V end lost 4 bases, the J end lost 0 bases, and 11 bases lay between the germline ends.

The CDR3 is CASSLESTEAFF. In DNA, the CDR3 is TGCGCCAGCAGCCTAGAGAGCACTGAAGCTTTCTTT. This chain uses TRBV5-1 with TRBJ1-1; D unclear. V dropped 4 bases and J dropped 4 bases, with 8 bases sitting between them. This CDR3 is 12 amino acids long. Germline CDR1 SGHRS, CDR2 YFSETQ.

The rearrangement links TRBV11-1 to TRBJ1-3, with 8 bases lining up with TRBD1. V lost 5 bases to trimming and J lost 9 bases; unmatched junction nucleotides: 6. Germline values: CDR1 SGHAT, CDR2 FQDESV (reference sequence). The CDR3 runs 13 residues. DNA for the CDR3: TGTGCCAGCAGCACGCAGGGGGCGAGCACCATATATTTT. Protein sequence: CASSTQGASTIYF.